This TCR beta chain is from a study of technical replicates of blood from a handful of donors. The method was immunoSEQ multiplex PCR; TCRdb's version includes in-frame clones alone and lacks a portion of them. The sample carries roughly 79,000 clones, approximately 93% recorded once. After removal of 5 bases from V and 0 bases from J, the junction contained 10 bases not matched to a gene. Germline V gene data show CDR1 as MNHEY and CDR2 as SMNVEV (reference sequence). The CDR3 runs 16 residues. The chain joins TRBV27 to TRBJ2-7, with TRBD2 identical over 7 bases. The sequencing sample was made of T cells isolated from PBMCs. The TCR originated in a human donor in good health. The DNA for the CDR3 is TGTGCCAGCAGTCCGGCGGGGGACGCGAGCTCCTACGAGCAGTACTTC. Translated: CASSPAGDASSYEQYF.